The source of this T cell receptor (beta chain) is a study of T cell changes during pregnancy in multiple sclerosis. The data were produced by immunoSEQ multiplex PCR, yet TCRdb's version contains in-frame clones alone and is incomplete. The table records about 83,000 clones, approximately 90% of them present only once. The CDR3 length is 11 residues. Germline V gene data show CDR1 as MDHEN and CDR2 as SYDVKM. V lost 11 bases to trimming and J lost 4 bases, with 11 bases between them. This sequence joins TRBV28 and TRBJ1-1; D is unresolved. The TCR sequence derives from a female donor in good health, serving as a control in a pregnancy study. Some clones in this sample may be carry-over from other donors' samples. Sequencing was performed on PBMCs, taken in the first trimester of pregnancy. CDR3 in amino acids: CAAVVATEAFF. The CDR3, as DNA: TGTGCCGCCGTGGTGGCCACTGAAGCTTTCTTT.